Each of the 20 T cell receptor beta chains below was sequenced from the same sample in a study of shared clonotypes between healthy human individuals. Sequencing was performed with immunoSEQ multiplex PCR; in TCRdb, only in-frame clones are kept and a portion is missing. The sample has approximately 2.4 million clones; around 95% are singletons. Sequencing was carried out using naive CD4+ T cells sorted from blood. Subset described: CD45RA+ positively selected. All receptors derive from a man between 18 and 29 years old in good health.

The rearrangement uses TRBV6-1 and TRBJ1-4; 9 bases align to TRBD1. V shed 6 bases and J 8 bases; nucleotides not matched to a gene: 7. The V gene's germline CDR1 is MNHNS and CDR2 SASEGT. The CDR3 has 14 residues. CDR3 sequence reads: CASSGTGRGEKLFF. As DNA, the CDR3 is TGTGCCAGCAGCGGGACAGGGCGTGGAGAAAAACTGTTTTTT.

Turning to this clone: Different DNA sequences within this sample yield the same CDR3. The chain carries TRBV7-2 and TRBJ1-2; D is uncertain. This CDR3 has 14 residues. Germline loops: CDR1 SGHTA, CDR2 FQGNSA. V lost 1 base to trimming and J lost 2 bases, with 8 bases between them. The CDR3 DNA follows: TGTGCCAGCAGCTTAGGAGGACCAAACTATGGCTACACCTTC. Its translation is CASSLGGPNYGYTF.

V is TRBV7-8 and J is TRBJ1-6; TRBD1 is a possible D gene (5 bases). V lost 5 bases and J 0 bases, leaving 11 bases between the germline ends. The CDR3 has 16 residues. Germline-derived CDR1 and CDR2 are SGHVS and FQNEAQ. The CDR3 DNA reads TGTGCCAGCAGCCCTCGGACAAGCTCCTATAATTCACCCCTCCACTTT. Encoded protein: CASSPRTSSYNSPLHF.

V is TRBV5-1 and J is TRBJ1-1; D call uncertain. The CDR3 runs 15 residues. V lost 1 base and J 0 bases, leaving 10 bases between the germline ends. CDR1 is SGHRS and CDR2 is YFSETQ in the germline V gene. The CDR3 DNA is TGCGCCAGCAGCTTGAGAGGTGGGGTGAACACTGAAGCTTTCTTT. It specifies CASSLRGGVNTEAFF.

This clone was counted once. The gene calls are TRBV6-5 and TRBJ1-4; TRBD1 matches at 7 bases. The V segment lost 5 bases and the J segment 7 bases; nucleotides outside the gene matches: 4. Looked up from germline, CDR1 is MNHEY and CDR2 is SVGAGI. The CDR3 extends over 13 amino acids. CDR3 amino acids: CASSRQGPEKLFF. The CDR3 DNA sequence: TGTGCCAGCAGTCGACAGGGCCCTGAAAAACTGTTTTTT.

Note on this clone: Other DNA sequences in the same sample also yield this CDR3. The chain is built from TRBV5-4 and TRBJ2-7, with D possibly being TRBD1 (6 bases). Deletions cut 2 bases from V and 3 bases from J, with 15 bases between. Germline V gene sequence: CDR1 SGHNT, CDR2 YYREEE (reference sequence). This CDR3 contains 15 residues. The CDR3 DNA is TGTGCCAGCAGCTTAGGGGGTGGATTAAGCTACGAGCAGTACTTC. Translated: CASSLGGGLSYEQYF.

The CDR3 nucleotides read TGTGCCAGCAGTGTTATAAATGAAGCTTTCTTT. Translated, it gives CASSVINEAFF. The chain couples TRBV2 to TRBJ1-1; D is unclear. Trimming removed 4 bases at V and 7 bases at J, with 7 bases between. Germline V lookup: CDR1 SNHLY, CDR2 FYNNEI. This CDR3 spans 11 amino acids.

This clone came up once. The genes are TRBV5-4 and TRBJ1-2; maybe TRBD1 (6 bases). V was cut by 5 bases and J by 2 bases, with 13 bases left in between. CDR1 is SGHNT, CDR2 YYREEE, per germline (reference sequence). CDR3 length equals 14 residues. CDR3 in DNA: TGTGCCAGCAGTTATGACAGGAGAAACTATGGCTACACCTTC. This encodes CASSYDRRNYGYTF.

The gene calls are TRBV7-9 and TRBJ2-5, with D possibly TRBD1 on 5 matching bases. CDR3 length: 15 amino acids. Per the germline V gene, CDR1 is SEHNR and CDR2 is FQNEAQ (reference sequence). The V end was cut by 3 bases, the J end by 5 bases, with 16 bases between. In DNA form, the CDR3 reads TGTGCCAGCAGCTTCGACAGACCTCTGGGGGAGACCCAGTACTTC. Translation gives CASSFDRPLGETQYF.

This chain links TRBV6-5 with TRBJ1-5; maybe TRBD1 (6 bases). Germline V lookup: CDR1 MNHEY, CDR2 SVGAGI. CDR3 length equals 15 residues. V lost 10 bases and J 0 bases, leaving 16 bases between the germline ends. The CDR3 reads CATRTDRRSNQPQHF. The CDR3 coding sequence is TGTGCCACCCGAACCGACAGGCGTAGCAATCAGCCCCAGCATTTT.

As for this clone: This specimen includes other DNA sequences encoding the same CDR3. The V and J genes are TRBV10-3 and TRBJ1-2; D gene ambiguous. There are 13 residues in the CDR3. V lost 5 bases and J 2 bases, leaving 9 bases between the germline ends. CDR1 is ENHRY, CDR2 SYGVKD, per germline. The CDR3 loop is CAISPTENYGYTF. For the CDR3, the DNA is TGTGCCATCAGTCCAACCGAGAACTATGGCTACACCTTC.

The chain carries TRBV2 and TRBJ1-6; no reliable D call. Germline CDR1 reads SNHLY; CDR2 reads FYNNEI. This CDR3 comprises 15 residues. Trimming pared 7 bases from V and 0 bases from J, leaving 10 bases between. The DNA for the CDR3 is TGTGCCAGCAAAGAGAACCACTCCTATAATTCACCCCTCCACTTT. Translating gives CASKENHSYNSPLHF.

The chain couples TRBV27 to TRBJ2-2; TRBD2 matches at 12 bases. The CDR3 is made up of 18 amino acids. Looked up from germline, CDR1 is MNHEY and CDR2 is SMNVEV (reference sequence). With 1 base clipped from V and 5 bases from J, the junction kept 8 bases outside the gene matches. The CDR3 DNA is TGTGCCAGCAGTTTATTTTCGGTACTAGCGGGGGGTACCGGGGAGCTGTTTTTT. It is translated as CASSLFSVLAGGTGELFF.

V usage is TRBV5-1 and J usage is TRBJ2-6; 7 bases are a match to TRBD1. The germline gives CDR1 SGHRS, CDR2 YFSETQ. This CDR3 region has 17 residues. V dropped 1 base and J dropped 2; count of bases not matched to a gene: 6. CDR3 in DNA: TGCGCCAGCAGCTTGACCTCGACAGGGCCTGGGGCCAACGTCCTGACTTTC. Protein product: CASSLTSTGPGANVLTF.

The chain links TRBV28 to TRBJ1-5; D gene ambiguous. From germline, CDR1 is MDHEN and CDR2 SYDVKM. Deletions cut 5 bases from V and 6 bases from J, with 11 bases between. There are 13 residues in the CDR3. The CDR3: CASSQPQVQPQHF. Here the CDR3 DNA reads TGTGCCAGCAGTCAGCCCCAAGTTCAGCCCCAGCATTTT. Based on the CDR3 plus reference TRBV28 and TRBJ1-5, the full variable domain is DVKVTQSSRYLVKRTGEKVFLECVQDMDHENMFWYRQDPGLGLRLIYFSYDVKMKEKGDIPEGYSVSREKKERFSLILESASTNQTSMYLCASSQPQVQPQHFGDGTRLSIL.

The V and J genes are TRBV5-1 and TRBJ1-1; D is undetermined. The germline CDR1 and CDR2 sequences are SGHRS and YFSETQ. Trimming stripped 2 bases from V and 1 base from J, with 9 bases between. The CDR3 runs to 14 residues. This chain's CDR3 is CASSFSGENTEAFF. CDR3 coding DNA: TGCGCCAGCAGCTTCTCCGGAGAGAACACTGAAGCTTTCTTT.

This chain uses TRBV30 with TRBJ2-2; the D gene is possibly TRBD2 (6 bases). Per the germline V gene, CDR1 is GTSNPN and CDR2 is SVGIG (reference sequence). The CDR3 is made up of 15 amino acids. V lost 6 bases and J 4 bases, leaving 18 bases between the germline ends. CDR3 bases: TGTGCCTGTCGAGCCACACTGGGGGGCACCGGGGAGCTGTTTTTT. Its protein product is CACRATLGGTGELFF. The full variable domain, its missing parts supplied by reference TRBV30 and TRBJ2-2, is SQTIHQWPATLVQPVGSPLSLECTVEGTSNPNLYWYRQAAGRGLQLLFYSVGIGQISSEVPQNLSASRPQDRQFILSSKKLLLSDSGFYLCACRATLGGTGELFFGEGSRLTVL.

The chain combines TRBV12-5 with TRBJ2-7, with 9 bases aligning to TRBD2. Trimming cost V 5 bases and J 5 bases; bases outside gene matches: 10. Germline V lookup: CDR1 LGHNT, CDR2 FRNRAP. This CDR3 is 15 amino acids long. CDR3 protein: CASGPPTSGFNEQYF. Written as DNA, the CDR3 is TGTGCTAGTGGTCCTCCGACTAGCGGATTTAACGAGCAGTACTTC.

V and J are TRBV18 and TRBJ1-1, with 7 nucleotides matching TRBD1. The CDR3 is made up of 13 amino acids. The germline CDR1 and CDR2 sequences are KGHSH and LQKENI. V trimming: 5 bases; J trimming: 4 bases; junction bases outside the gene matches: 4. The CDR3 DNA reads as TGTGCCAGCTCAAGGGGGCAGGTCACTGAAGCTTTCTTT. This codes for CASSRGQVTEAFF.

This chain connects TRBV5-8 to TRBJ1-2; D is unclear. This CDR3 contains 17 residues. With 1 base removed from V and 8 bases from J, the gap between germline ends came to 24 bases. In germline, CDR1 is SGHTS, CDR2 YDEGEE. CDR3 loop: CASSLSITAGYQSGYTF. Here the CDR3 DNA reads TGTGCCAGCAGCTTGAGTATAACGGCAGGCTATCAATCCGGCTACACCTTC.